This TCR beta chain was obtained from a study of T cells in Graves' hyperthyroidism and ophthalmopathy. RNA transcripts served as the template for amplifying TCR beta CDR3 regions. HTBI primers were employed in a first-round RT-PCR of the TCR CDR3. TCRdb reanalysed the multiplex PCR reads using MiXCR and keeps one entry per CDR3 protein. The sample has some 510,000 distinct CDR3 sequences; roughly 20% are singletons. This clonotype came up many times. V gave up 5 bases and J gave up 6 bases; unmatched junction bases: 12. CDR3 length: 16 residues. CDR1 and CDR2 (germline): SGHTA, FQGTGA. This TCR was recovered from a man between 18 and 29 years old with Graves' hyperthyroidism. Sequences were obtained from blood. The chain is built from TRBV7-3 and TRBJ2-2; 7 bases fit TRBD1. CDR3 loop: CASSPYGQVGAGELFF. The CDR3 bases are TGTGCCAGCAGCCCCTACGGACAGGTCGGGGCCGGGGAGCTGTTTTTT.